This T cell receptor beta chain stems from a study of memory CD4+ T cells and cytomegalovirus serostatus. General study results and limits: Of 150 to 200 reported CMV TCRbeta sequences, about 67 were found in memory CD4+ repertoires.

The trim removed 0 bases at V and 0 bases at J, leaving 5 bases unmatched. Germline V gene data show CDR1 as SGDLS and CDR2 as YYNGEE. The CDR3 has 17 amino acids. The sort gate was single viable CD3+CD4+CD8-CD45RO+ cells for memory CD4+ T cells. Serostatus was set by detecting CMV pp150, pp28, p38, p52 IgG. Repertoires were generated with immunoSEQ multiplex PCR, while TCRdb's copy carries only in-frame clones and drops some. The table includes 60,000 or so clones, more than 70% detected once. A remark on this clone: Its target is not known.

This TCR came from an adult in good health and CMV-seronegative. Some clones in this sample may be carry-over from other donors' samples. The V and J genes are TRBV9 and TRBJ2-4; 8 positions agree with TRBD2. The sample was memory CD4+ T cells from blood. CDR3 amino acids: CASSVGGAGGAKNIQYF. The CDR3 nucleotides read TGTGCCAGCAGCGTAGGTGGGGCGGGAGGAGCCAAAAACATTCAGTACTTC. The variable domain in full, completed from reference TRBV9 and TRBJ2-4, reads DSGVTQTPKHLITATGQRVTLRCSPRSGDLSVYWYQQSLDQGLQFLIQYYNGEERAKGNILERFSAQQFPDLHSELNLSSLELGDSALYFCASSVGGAGGAKNIQYFGAGTRLSVL.